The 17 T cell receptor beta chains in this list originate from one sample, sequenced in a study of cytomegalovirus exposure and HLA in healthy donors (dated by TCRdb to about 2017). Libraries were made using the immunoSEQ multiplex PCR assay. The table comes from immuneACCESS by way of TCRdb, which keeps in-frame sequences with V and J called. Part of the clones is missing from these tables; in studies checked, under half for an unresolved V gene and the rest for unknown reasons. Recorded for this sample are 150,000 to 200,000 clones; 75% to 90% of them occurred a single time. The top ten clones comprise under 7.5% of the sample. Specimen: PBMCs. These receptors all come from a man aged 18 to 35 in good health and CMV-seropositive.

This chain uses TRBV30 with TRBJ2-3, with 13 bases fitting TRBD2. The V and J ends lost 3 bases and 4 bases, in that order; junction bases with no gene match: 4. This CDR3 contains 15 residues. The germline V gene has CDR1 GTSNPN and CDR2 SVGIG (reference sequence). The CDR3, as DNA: TGTGCCTGGAGGAGACTAGCGGGAGGTTCAGATACGCAGTATTTT. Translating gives CAWRRLAGGSDTQYF.

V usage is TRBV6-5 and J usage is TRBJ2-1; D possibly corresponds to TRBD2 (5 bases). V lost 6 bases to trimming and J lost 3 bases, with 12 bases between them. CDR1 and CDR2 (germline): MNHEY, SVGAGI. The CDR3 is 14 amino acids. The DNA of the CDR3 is TGTGCCAGCAGGATTGACCGGGGCTACAATGAGCAGTTCTTC. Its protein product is CASRIDRGYNEQFF.

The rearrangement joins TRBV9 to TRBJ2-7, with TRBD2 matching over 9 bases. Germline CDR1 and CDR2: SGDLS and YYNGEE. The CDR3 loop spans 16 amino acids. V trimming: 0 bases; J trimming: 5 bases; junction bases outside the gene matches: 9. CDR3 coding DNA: TGTGCCAGCAGCGTAGCTCCAATAGCGGGAGTACACGAGCAGTACTTC. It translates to CASSVAPIAGVHEQYF.

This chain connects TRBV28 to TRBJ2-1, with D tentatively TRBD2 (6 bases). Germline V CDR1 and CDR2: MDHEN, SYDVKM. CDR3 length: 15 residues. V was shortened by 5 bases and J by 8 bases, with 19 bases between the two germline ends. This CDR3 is CASSIEEGLRDEQFF. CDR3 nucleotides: TGTGCCAGCAGTATCGAAGAGGGACTTAGGGATGAGCAGTTCTTC.

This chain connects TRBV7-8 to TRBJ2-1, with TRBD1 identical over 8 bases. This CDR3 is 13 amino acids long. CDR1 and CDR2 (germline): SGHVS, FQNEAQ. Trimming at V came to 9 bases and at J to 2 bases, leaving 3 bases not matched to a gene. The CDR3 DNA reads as TGTGCCAGTCAGGGGGCTACCTACAATGAGCAGTTCTTC. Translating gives CASQGATYNEQFF. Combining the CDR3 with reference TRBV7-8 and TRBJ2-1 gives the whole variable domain GAGVSQSPRYKVAKRGQDVALRCDPISGHVSLFWYQQALGQGPEFLTYFQNEAQLDKSGLPSDRFFAERPEGSVSTLKIQRTQQEDSAVYLCASQGATYNEQFFGPGTRLTVL.

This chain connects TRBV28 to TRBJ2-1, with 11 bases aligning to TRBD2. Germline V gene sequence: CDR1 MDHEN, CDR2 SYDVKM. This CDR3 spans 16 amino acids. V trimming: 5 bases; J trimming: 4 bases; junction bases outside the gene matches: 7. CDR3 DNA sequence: TGTGCCAGCAGTCCGGTAGCGGGAGGGAAATACAATGAGCAGTTCTTC. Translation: CASSPVAGGKYNEQFF.

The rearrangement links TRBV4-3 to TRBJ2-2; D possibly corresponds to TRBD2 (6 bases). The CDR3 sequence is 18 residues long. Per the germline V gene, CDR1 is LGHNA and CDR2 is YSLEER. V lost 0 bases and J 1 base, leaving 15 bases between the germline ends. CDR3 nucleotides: TGCGCCAGCAGCCAAGAGGTTTCGGGAGCCATGAACACCGGGGAGCTGTTTTTT. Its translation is CASSQEVSGAMNTGELFF.

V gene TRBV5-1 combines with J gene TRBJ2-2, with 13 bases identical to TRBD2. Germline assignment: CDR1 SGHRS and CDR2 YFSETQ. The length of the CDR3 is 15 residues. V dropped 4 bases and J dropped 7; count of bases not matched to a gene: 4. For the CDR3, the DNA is TGCGCCAGCAGCGGGACTAGCGGGAATTTCGGGGAGCTGTTTTTT. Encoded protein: CASSGTSGNFGELFF.

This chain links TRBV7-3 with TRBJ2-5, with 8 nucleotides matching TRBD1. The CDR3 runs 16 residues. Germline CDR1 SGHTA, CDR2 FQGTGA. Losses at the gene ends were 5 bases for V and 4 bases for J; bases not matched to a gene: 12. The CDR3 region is CASSPSDRVVGETQYF. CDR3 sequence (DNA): TGTGCCAGCAGCCCCTCGGACAGGGTAGTTGGAGAGACCCAGTACTTC.

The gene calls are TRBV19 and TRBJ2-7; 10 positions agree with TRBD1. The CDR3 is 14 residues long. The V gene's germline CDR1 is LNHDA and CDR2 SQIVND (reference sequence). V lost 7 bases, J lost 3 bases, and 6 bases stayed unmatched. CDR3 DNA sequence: TGTGCCAGTACCCCATGGGACAGGGGCTACGAGCAGTACTTC. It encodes CASTPWDRGYEQYF.

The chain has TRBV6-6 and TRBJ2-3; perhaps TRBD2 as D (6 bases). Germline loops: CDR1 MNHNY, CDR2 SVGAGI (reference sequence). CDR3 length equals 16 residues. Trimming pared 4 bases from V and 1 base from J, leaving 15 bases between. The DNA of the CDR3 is TGTGCCAGCAGTTCCCTCGGGCAGCGGGGCACAGATACGCAGTATTTT. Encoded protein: CASSSLGQRGTDTQYF.

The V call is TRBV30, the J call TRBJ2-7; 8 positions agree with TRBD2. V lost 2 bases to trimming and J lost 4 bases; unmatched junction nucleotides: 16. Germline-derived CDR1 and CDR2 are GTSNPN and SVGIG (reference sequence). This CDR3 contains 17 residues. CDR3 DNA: TGTGCCTGGAGTTCCTCAAGGGGACCCTCGGGGGGGTACGAGCAGTACTTC. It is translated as CAWSSSRGPSGGYEQYF.

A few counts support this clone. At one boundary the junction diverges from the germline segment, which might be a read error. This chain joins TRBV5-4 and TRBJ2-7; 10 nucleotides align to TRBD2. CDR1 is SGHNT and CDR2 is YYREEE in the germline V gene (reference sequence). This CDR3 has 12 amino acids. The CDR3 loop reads CASSLGSGTSVF. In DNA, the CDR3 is TGTGCCAGCAGCTTGGGCTCCGGGACTAGCGTTTTC.

The CDR3 nucleotides are TGTGCCAGCAGTACCCGGGGACAGGGATACATTCAGTACTTC. Translated, it gives CASSTRGQGYIQYF. The rearrangement uses TRBV27 and TRBJ2-4; 9 nucleotides align to TRBD1. J was trimmed by 8 bases and V by 5 bases; bases with no gene match: 7. Germline V CDR1 and CDR2: MNHEY, SMNVEV (reference sequence). CDR3 length: 14 residues.

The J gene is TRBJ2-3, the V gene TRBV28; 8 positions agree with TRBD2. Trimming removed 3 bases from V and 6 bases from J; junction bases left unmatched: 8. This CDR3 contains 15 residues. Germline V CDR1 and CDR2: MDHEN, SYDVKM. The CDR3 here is CASSFRAGEADTQYF. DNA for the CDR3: TGTGCCAGCAGTTTCAGAGCGGGAGAGGCCGATACGCAGTATTTT. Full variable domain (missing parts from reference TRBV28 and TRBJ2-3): DVKVTQSSRYLVKRTGEKVFLECVQDMDHENMFWYRQDPGLGLRLIYFSYDVKMKEKGDIPEGYSVSREKKERFSLILESASTNQTSMYLCASSFRAGEADTQYFGPGTRLTVL.

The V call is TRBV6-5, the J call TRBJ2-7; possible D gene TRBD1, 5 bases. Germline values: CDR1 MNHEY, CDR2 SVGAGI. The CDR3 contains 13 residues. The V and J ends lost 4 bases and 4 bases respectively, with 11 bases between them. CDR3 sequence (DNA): TGTGCCAGCAGTTTTGGCAGGGAATACGAGCAGTACTTC. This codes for CASSFGREYEQYF.

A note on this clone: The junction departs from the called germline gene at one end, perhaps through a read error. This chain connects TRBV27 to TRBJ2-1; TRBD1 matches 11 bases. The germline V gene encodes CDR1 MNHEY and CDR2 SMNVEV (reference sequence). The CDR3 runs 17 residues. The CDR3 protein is CASSFLRTGGSDNEQFF. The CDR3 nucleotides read TGTGCCAGCAGTTTCCTTCGGACAGGGGGCTCCGACAATGAGCAGTTCTTC.